One sample yielded the 3 T cell receptor beta chains listed below, sequenced in a study of CD8+ T cells in alopecia areata. Extraction of RNA preceded its reverse transcription into cDNA, which served as the sequencing template. Sequenced by immunoSEQ multiplex PCR; TCRdb stores in-frame clones only, minus some. The data contain more than 90,000 clones, around two fifths of them singletons. Sequenced sample: CD4+ T cells sorted from blood. The source of these receptors is a human donor with alopecia areata.

This chain links TRBV23-1 with TRBJ1-1; 7 positions agree with TRBD1. TRBV23-1 is noted as an ORF with a role that remains uncertain. The trim removed 0 bases at V and 5 bases at J, leaving 3 bases unmatched. This CDR3 is built from 14 residues. The CDR3 nucleotides read TGCGCCAGCAGTCAATCCCCAGGGGGGACTGAAGCTTTCTTT. Its translation is CASSQSPGGTEAFF.

The CDR3 here is CSVDLASLNADEQFF. In DNA form, the CDR3 reads TGCAGCGTTGATTTGGCTAGCCTAAACGCGGATGAGCAGTTCTTC. This chain joins TRBV29-1 and TRBJ2-1; a weak D match, TRBD2 (5 bases). Trimming shortened V by 3 bases and J by 8 bases, and 20 bases separated the two germline ends. Germline CDR1 is SQVTM and CDR2 is ANQGSEA. The CDR3 is made up of 15 amino acids.

The CDR3 reads CASSLEGRVEVDEQFF. In DNA, the CDR3 is TGCGCCAGCAGCTTGGAAGGCAGGGTGGAGGTTGATGAGCAGTTCTTC. The chain joins TRBV5-1 to TRBJ2-1; perhaps D is TRBD1 or TRBD2 (5 bases each). The CDR3 contains 16 residues. V lost 0 bases to trimming and J lost 8 bases, with 18 bases between them. Germline CDR1 and CDR2: SGHRS and YFSETQ.